Presented here are 21 T cell receptor beta chains from one specimen sequenced in a study of T cell responses to AZD1222 COVID-19 vaccine. Libraries were prepared by immunoSEQ multiplex PCR; TCRdb keeps only in-frame clonotypes and omits some of them. The data show some 150,000 clones, roughly 90% seen once. The starting material was peripheral blood, obtained 28 days after the second AZD1222 dose. The source is an adult who received the AZD1222 COVID-19 vaccine.

The rearrangement links TRBV4-2 to TRBJ1-4; a possible D gene is TRBD1 (5 bases). The V end was cut by 0 bases, the J end by 5 bases, with 13 bases between. Germline CDR1 is LGHNA and CDR2 is YNFKEQ. The CDR3 extends over 16 amino acids. CDR3 amino acids: CASSQELGRTNEKLFF. In DNA form, the CDR3 reads TGTGCCAGCAGCCAAGAACTAGGCAGGACAAATGAAAAACTGTTTTTT.

The V and J genes are TRBV19 and TRBJ2-1, with D possibly being TRBD1 (5 bases). Looked up from germline, CDR1 is LNHDA and CDR2 is SQIVND (reference sequence). The CDR3 totals 15 residues. The V and J ends lost 4 bases and 6 bases respectively, with 16 bases between them. In nucleotides, the CDR3 is TGTGCCAGTAGTAGCCCAGGCGATGGGGCCAATGAGCAGTTCTTC. Its protein product is CASSSPGDGANEQFF.

This clone appeared once. The chain carries TRBV18 and TRBJ1-5, with D hard to call. Trimming took 2 bases from V and 0 from J, leaving 11 bases between them. This CDR3 has 16 amino acids. The germline V gene encodes CDR1 KGHSH and CDR2 LQKENI. The CDR3, as DNA: TGTGCCAGCTCACCAATTGAAAAGGGTAGCAATCAGCCCCAGCATTTT. It specifies CASSPIEKGSNQPQHF.

The gene calls are TRBV6-2 or TRBV6-3 and TRBJ2-2, with no clear D. Germline assignment: CDR1 MNHEY and CDR2 SVGEGT. V lost 2 bases, J lost 6 bases, and 7 bases lay in between. The CDR3 runs to 13 residues. CDR3 protein: CASSYAWAGELFF. The DNA for the CDR3 is TGTGCCAGCAGTTACGCCTGGGCCGGGGAGCTGTTTTTT.

V usage is TRBV19 and J usage is TRBJ2-5; D not certain. V was clipped by 3 bases and J by 1 base, with 9 bases between them. Germline V gene lookup returns CDR1 LNHDA and CDR2 SQIVND (reference sequence). This CDR3 has 14 residues. CDR3 nucleotide sequence: TGTGCCAGTAGTATTGGGGTGACCCAAGAGACCCAGTACTTC. Protein sequence: CASSIGVTQETQYF.

This chain joins TRBV6-5 and TRBJ1-2, with D perhaps matching TRBD1 (6 bases). The CDR3 consists of 15 residues. CDR1 and CDR2 from the germline V gene are MNHEY and SVGAGI. Trimming pared 8 bases from V and 12 bases from J, leaving 28 bases between. The DNA of the CDR3 is TGTGCCAGCCGAGTTTCCGTTGGGGGGGGCGGAGAGAACACCTTC. Translation: CASRVSVGGGGENTF.

This sequence joins TRBV9 and TRBJ1-2, with D perhaps matching TRBD1 (5 bases). The V gene lost 7 bases and the J gene lost 2 bases, with 15 bases spanning the gap. CDR1 is SGDLS, CDR2 YYNGEE, per germline. CDR3 length: 14 amino acids. The CDR3 DNA sequence: TGTGCCAGCGGACCAGGGACGGTGAACTATGGCTACACCTTC. Its protein product is CASGPGTVNYGYTF.

The J gene is TRBJ2-7, the V gene TRBV5-1, with 8 bases fitting TRBD1. This CDR3 spans 16 amino acids. The germline V gene encodes CDR1 SGHRS and CDR2 YFSETQ. V dropped 1 base and J dropped 0; count of bases not matched to a gene: 6. The CDR3 protein is CASSLRRGLGSYEQYF. The DNA for the CDR3 is TGCGCCAGCAGCTTGCGCAGGGGGCTGGGCTCCTACGAGCAGTACTTC.

The chain combines TRBV3-1 (or the pseudogene TRBV3-2) with TRBJ2-5, with a possible D match to TRBD1 (6 bases). The V and J ends lost 4 bases and 0 bases respectively, with 12 bases between them. Germline CDR1 reads LGHDT; CDR2 reads YNNKEL (reference sequence). There are 15 residues in the CDR3. In DNA form, the CDR3 reads TGTGCCAGCAGCCGAGGACAGTTTGACCAAGAGACCCAGTACTTC. Encoded protein: CASSRGQFDQETQYF.

The gene calls are TRBV30 and TRBJ2-1; perhaps D is TRBD1 or TRBD2 (5 bases each). CDR1 and CDR2 from the germline V gene are GTSNPN and SVGIG (reference sequence). The CDR3 has 12 amino acids. The V end was cut by 2 bases, the J end by 16 bases, with 18 bases between. CDR3 bases: TGTGCCTGGAGTATAACCGGGACCCTGGGATTCTTC. Its translation is CAWSITGTLGFF.

The chain links TRBV5-1 to TRBJ2-5; 8 bases are a match to TRBD1. Germline CDR1 reads SGHRS; CDR2 reads YFSETQ. J gave up 0 bases and V 0 bases, and 7 bases lay outside the gene matches. This CDR3 region has 17 residues. CDR3 coding DNA: TGCGCCAGCAGCTTGGTGTATCGGACAGGGAACCAAGAGACCCAGTACTTC. Protein product: CASSLVYRTGNQETQYF.

J is TRBJ1-4 and V is TRBV6-1, with 8 bases matching TRBD1. The germline V gene has CDR1 MNHNS and CDR2 SASEGT. The CDR3 totals 18 residues. J gave up 2 bases and V 0 bases, and 8 bases lay outside the gene matches. Written as DNA, the CDR3 is TGTGCCAGCAGTGAAGCGTTGGTCAGGGGGCTCACTAATGAAAAACTGTTTTTT. It codes for CASSEALVRGLTNEKLFF.

This clone has only one observation. This chain joins TRBV28 and TRBJ2-1; D is ambiguous. The germline V and J ends were trimmed by 6 bases and 1 base, with 16 bases remaining between them. This CDR3 region has 16 residues. In germline, CDR1 is MDHEN, CDR2 SYDVKM. Written as DNA, the CDR3 is TGTGCCAGCAGCCCCCTGGGTGCGCGATCCTACAATGAGCAGTTCTTC. Translating gives CASSPLGARSYNEQFF.

The V gene is TRBV4-3, the J gene TRBJ2-2; D is possibly TRBD2 (5 bases). V shed 2 bases and J shed 3 bases, with 10 bases lying between them. The germline gives CDR1 LGHNA, CDR2 YSLEER. The CDR3 totals 15 residues. Written as DNA, the CDR3 is TGCGCCAGCAGCCAACTAGGAGCGGACACCGGGGAGCTGTTTTTT. Its translation: CASSQLGADTGELFF.

This clone was recorded only once. The chain joins TRBV7-9 to TRBJ2-1, with 10 bases aligning to TRBD1. The V gene end was trimmed by 11 bases and the J gene end by 10 bases; junction bases not matched to a gene: 11. This CDR3 spans 13 amino acids. Per the germline V gene, CDR1 is SEHNR and CDR2 is FQNEAQ (reference sequence). The CDR3: CAVRGQGPREQFF. The CDR3 DNA reads as TGTGCCGTCAGGGGACAGGGGCCTCGGGAGCAGTTCTTC.

The gene calls are TRBV28 and TRBJ1-5; no definite D call. Per germline, CDR1 MDHEN and CDR2 SYDVKM. V was pared by 1 base and J by 0 bases, with 7 bases between. There are 15 residues in the CDR3. CDR3 DNA sequence: TGTGCCAGCAGTTTATCTTCTTTTAGCAATCAGCCCCAGCATTTT. Residues: CASSLSSFSNQPQHF.

The rearrangement links TRBV29-1 to TRBJ1-2; D call uncertain. The CDR3 is 12 residues long. V shed 6 bases and J shed 7 bases, with 15 bases lying between them. Per germline, CDR1 SQVTM and CDR2 ANQGSEA. Here the CDR3 reads CSVTPMDRGYTF. CDR3 DNA: TGCAGCGTGACACCCATGGACCGTGGCTACACCTTC.

The chain joins TRBV5-1 to TRBJ1-3, with 7 positions matching TRBD1. Germline V lookup: CDR1 SGHRS, CDR2 YFSETQ. Losses at the gene ends were 4 bases for V and 0 bases for J; bases not matched to a gene: 10. The CDR3 totals 17 residues. The DNA of the CDR3 is TGCGCCAGCAGCCCCACTGGACAGGCCCTCTCTGGAAACACCATATATTTT. Translated: CASSPTGQALSGNTIYF.

The chain couples TRBV10-3 to TRBJ1-1; TRBD1 is a possible D gene (5 bases). Trimming pared 7 bases from V and 3 bases from J, leaving 18 bases between. The CDR3 spans 15 residues. Germline CDR1 is ENHRY and CDR2 is SYGVKD. The CDR3 DNA reads TGTGCCATCAACCCGACGGGACTGGGGGACACTGAAGCTTTCTTT. Encoded protein: CAINPTGLGDTEAFF.

The CDR3 region is CASRRRTNEAFF. The CDR3 coding sequence is TGTGCCAGCAGGCGAAGGACAAATGAAGCTTTCTTT. The rearrangement joins TRBV28 to TRBJ1-1; the D gene is possibly TRBD1 (5 bases). Germline V gene lookup returns CDR1 MDHEN and CDR2 SYDVKM. This CDR3 spans 12 amino acids. Trimming cost V 6 bases and J 7 bases, with 12 bases left between them.

The chain carries TRBV11-3 and TRBJ1-2; no reliable D call. Trimming shortened V by 2 bases and J by 4 bases, and 14 bases separated the two germline ends. The germline V gene encodes CDR1 SGHNT and CDR2 YENEEA. The length of the CDR3 is 15 residues. CDR3 nucleotide sequence: TGTGCCAGCAGCTTAAGAGGGTACAATTTCTATGGCTACACCTTC. Amino acid sequence: CASSLRGYNFYGYTF.